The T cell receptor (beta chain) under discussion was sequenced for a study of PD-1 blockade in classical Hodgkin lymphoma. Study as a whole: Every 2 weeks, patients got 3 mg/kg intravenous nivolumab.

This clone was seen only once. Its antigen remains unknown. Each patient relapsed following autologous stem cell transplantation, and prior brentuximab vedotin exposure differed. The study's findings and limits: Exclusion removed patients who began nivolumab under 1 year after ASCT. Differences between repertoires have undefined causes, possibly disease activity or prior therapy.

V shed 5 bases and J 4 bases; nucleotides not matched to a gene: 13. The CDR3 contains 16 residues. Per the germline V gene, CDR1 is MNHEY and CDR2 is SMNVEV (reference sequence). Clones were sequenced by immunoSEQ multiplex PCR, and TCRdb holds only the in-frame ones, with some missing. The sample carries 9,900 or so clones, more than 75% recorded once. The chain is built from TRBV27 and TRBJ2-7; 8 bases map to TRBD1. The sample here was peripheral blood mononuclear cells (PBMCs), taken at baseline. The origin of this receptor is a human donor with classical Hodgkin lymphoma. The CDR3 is CASSPLLQGARYEQYF. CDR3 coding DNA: TGTGCCAGCAGTCCCCTCTTGCAGGGGGCGCGGTACGAGCAGTACTTC.